Sequencing of this T cell receptor (beta chain) was carried out in a study of vaccination and CD4 T cells after COVID-19. Looking at the study overall: Convalescent individuals exhibited SARS-CoV-2 positivity on nasal swab PCR, with nine or ten mild and one severe presentation. Convalescent donors: six male, four female; seven Caucasian, two Asian, one multiracial, two Hispanic.

The CDR3 extends over 17 amino acids. V gave up 5 bases and J gave up 0 bases, with 16 bases separating them. Germline V CDR1 and CDR2: SGHTA, FQGTGA. In the case of this clonotype: Its antigen is as yet unknown.

TCRdb redid the calling of the PCR reads with MiXCR, one entry per CDR3 protein. This sample has some 29,000 distinct CDR3 sequences, with roughly 51% found just once. Study-wide results and caveats: Apart from involving relatively few convalescent patients, the work omitted early post-infection timepoints.

As for time point: late sampling 161 to 241 days after vaccination in a few convalescent patients. Positive PCR dates ranged from March to December 2020; these dates predated US Alpha, Beta and Delta variants. The V call is TRBV7-3, the J call TRBJ2-2; the D gene could be TRBD1 or TRBD2 (6 bases each). The sequencing here drew on CD4+ T cells from blood, taken about 7 months after SARS-CoV-2 vaccination. The receptor comes from a human donor who had recovered from COVID-19. This CDR3 is CASSLARGVTNTGELFF. As DNA, the CDR3 is TGTGCCAGCAGCCTGGCTAGGGGGGTCACGAACACCGGGGAGCTGTTTTTT.